This T cell receptor (beta chain) was found in a study of response to subunit inactivated influenza vaccine. V was clipped by 1 base and J by 0 bases; unmatched bases: 5. This CDR3 comprises 16 residues. Looked up from germline, CDR1 is SGHAT and CDR2 is FQNNGV. The sample holds a few counts of this clonotype. Antigen: not known. TCRdb reanalysed the RT-PCR reads using MiXCR and keeps one entry per CDR3 protein. The sample holds 500,000 to 600,000 distinct CDR3 sequences, 16% seen once. Study-level results: Few additional T cells are recruited per seasonal influenza vaccination, authors suggested.

The clonotype originates from a man aged 50 to 69 who received an inactivated influenza vaccine. J is TRBJ2-5 and V is TRBV11-2; 7 positions agree with TRBD2. The source material was CD4+ T cells sorted from PBMCs, sampled 23 to 25 months after vaccination. CDR3 region: CASSLGASGYQETQYF. The CDR3 DNA sequence: TGTGCCAGCAGCTTAGGAGCTAGCGGCTACCAAGAGACCCAGTACTTC.